This passage covers 5 T cell receptor beta chains from one sample sequenced in a study of T cells in Graves' hyperthyroidism and ophthalmopathy. TCR beta CDR3 region amplification was performed from RNA transcripts. TCR CDR3 underwent first-round RT-PCR with the HTBI primer set. TCRdb passed the multiplex PCR reads through MiXCR, listing each CDR3 protein once. This sample has approximately 620,000 distinct CDR3 sequences, with roughly a sixth found just once. The sequenced sample consisted of blood. The receptors stem from a woman in her thirties or forties with Graves' ophthalmopathy.

Many counts were recorded for this clonotype. CDR3 residues: CASSPGQGEPGSYNEQFF. DNA for the CDR3: TGTGCCAGCAGCCCGGGACAGGGAGAACCCGGCTCCTACAATGAGCAGTTCTTC. The chain combines TRBV7-9 with TRBJ2-1, with TRBD1 identical over 9 bases. The CDR3 sequence is 18 residues long. Germline V gene sequence: CDR1 SEHNR, CDR2 FQNEAQ (reference sequence). V dropped 5 bases and J dropped 0; count of bases not matched to a gene: 11.

The chain is built from TRBV12-3 or TRBV12-4 and TRBJ1-4; D call uncertain. V was pared by 1 base and J by 6 bases, with 9 bases between. The CDR3 runs 14 residues. CDR3 DNA: TGTGCCAGCAGTTTAGGGCAGGTTGATGAAAAACTGTTTTTT. Protein: CASSLGQVDEKLFF.

This clonotype has ten or more counts. The V call is TRBV6-1, the J call TRBJ1-1, with a weak D call TRBD1 (5 bases). V was shortened by 4 bases and J by 8 bases, with 11 bases between the two germline ends. The V gene's germline CDR1 is MNHNS and CDR2 SASEGT. CDR3 size: 12 residues. This CDR3 is CASSVRVSEAFF. As DNA, the CDR3 is TGTGCCAGCAGTGTCAGGGTTTCCGAAGCTTTCTTT.

This clonotype was seen a handful of times. The J gene is TRBJ1-2, the V gene TRBV15; tentative D call: TRBD1 (6 bases). Trimming stripped 3 bases from V and 4 bases from J, with 6 bases between. The CDR3 totals 12 residues. Germline V gene sequence: CDR1 LNHNV, CDR2 YYDKDF (reference sequence). This CDR3 reads CATSRTGYGYTF. CDR3 coding DNA: TGTGCCACCAGCAGGACAGGCTATGGCTACACCTTC. The full variable domain, with the rest looked up from reference TRBV15 and TRBJ1-2, is DAMVIQNPRYQVTQFGKPVTLSCSQTLNHNVMYWYQQKSSQAPKLLFHYYDKDFNNEADTPDNFQSRRPNTSFCFLDIRSPGLGDTAMYLCATSRTGYGYTFGSGTRLTVV.

This clonotype was counted ten times or more. V is TRBV28 and J is TRBJ2-3; 9 bases fit TRBD2. Unmatched junction bases numbered 5, after V lost 1 base and J lost 0 bases. Germline V lookup: CDR1 MDHEN, CDR2 SYDVKM. The length of the CDR3 is 17 residues. CDR3 DNA sequence: TGTGCCAGCAGTTTATTCCGACTAGCGGTTAGCACAGATACGCAGTATTTT. This codes for CASSLFRLAVSTDTQYF.